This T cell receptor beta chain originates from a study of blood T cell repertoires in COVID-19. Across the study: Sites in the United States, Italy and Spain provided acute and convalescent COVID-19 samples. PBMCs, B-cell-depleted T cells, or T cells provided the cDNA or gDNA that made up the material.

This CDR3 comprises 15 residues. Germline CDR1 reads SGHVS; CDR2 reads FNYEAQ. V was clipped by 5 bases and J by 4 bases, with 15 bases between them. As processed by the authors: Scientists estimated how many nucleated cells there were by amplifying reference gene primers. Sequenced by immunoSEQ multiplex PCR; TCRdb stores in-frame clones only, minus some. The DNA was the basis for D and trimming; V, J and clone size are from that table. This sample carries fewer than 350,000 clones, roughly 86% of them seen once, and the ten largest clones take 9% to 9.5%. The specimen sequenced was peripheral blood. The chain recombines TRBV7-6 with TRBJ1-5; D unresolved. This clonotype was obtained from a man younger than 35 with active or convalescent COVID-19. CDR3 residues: CASSPNMRLNQPQHF. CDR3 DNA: TGTGCCAGCAGCCCAAACATGAGACTGAATCAGCCCCAGCATTTT.